This T cell receptor (beta chain) originates from a study of OX40 agonist ivuxolimab in advanced cancers. Study details: Intravenous ivuxolimab was administered to patients every 2 weeks at 0.01 to 10 mg/kg.

Libraries were prepared by immunoSEQ multiplex PCR; TCRdb keeps only in-frame clonotypes and omits some of them. The data contain around 39,000 clones, 80% to 90% of them singletons. V was cut by 1 base and J by 8 bases, with 10 bases left in between. Germline CDR1 reads SGHTA; CDR2 reads FQGNSA. The CDR3 consists of 13 residues. The chain uses TRBV7-2 and TRBJ2-3, with D possibly matching TRBD2 (5 bases). Material: CD4+ or CD8+ T cells sorted from blood, obtained in a trial of the OX40 agonist ivuxolimab. This clonotype was sampled from an adult with an advanced solid tumor such as melanoma, head and neck, liver or kidney cancer. CDR3 bases: TGTGCCAGCAGCTTAGTGAGTGCGGGTACGCAGTATTTT. Residues: CASSLVSAGTQYF.